The sequence of this T cell receptor (beta chain) was determined in a study of cytomegalovirus exposure and HLA in healthy donors. Use of 60 Vbeta and 13 Jbeta primers characterized the PCR. Clones were sequenced by immunoSEQ multiplex PCR, and TCRdb holds only the in-frame ones, with some missing. Found here are some 190,000 clones, about four fifths of them singletons; the top ten hold 11% to 15%. Study-wide points: In an earlier analysis, about 87% or about 30%: the productive usage of most TCR beta V segments. Accurate prediction of HLA-A and HLA-B alleles (for most subjects) was reportedly achieved from TCR beta sequences.

A remark on this clone: Its antigen is unidentified.

This TCR was recovered from a woman in her thirties in good health and CMV-seropositive. Source material: PBMCs.

Here the CDR3 reads CASSYGLAEQETQYF. The CDR3 DNA is TGCGCCAGCAGCTACGGACTAGCGGAGCAAGAGACCCAGTACTTC. V is TRBV5-1 and J is TRBJ2-5; 10 bases map to TRBD2. There are 15 residues in the CDR3. V shed 3 bases, J shed 2 bases, and the junction held 4 bases outside the gene matches. From germline, CDR1 is SGHRS and CDR2 YFSETQ.